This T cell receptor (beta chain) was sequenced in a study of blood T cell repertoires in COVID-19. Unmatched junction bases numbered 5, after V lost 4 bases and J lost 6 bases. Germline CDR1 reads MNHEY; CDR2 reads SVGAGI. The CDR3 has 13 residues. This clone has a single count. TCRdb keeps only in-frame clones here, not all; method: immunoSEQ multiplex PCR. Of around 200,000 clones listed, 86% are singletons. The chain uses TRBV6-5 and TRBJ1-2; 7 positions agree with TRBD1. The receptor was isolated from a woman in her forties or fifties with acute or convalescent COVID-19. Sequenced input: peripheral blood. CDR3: CASSFSGGNGYTF. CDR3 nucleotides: TGTGCCAGCAGTTTCTCAGGGGGAAATGGCTACACCTTC.